The 14 T cell receptor beta chains below come from one sample, sequenced in a study of cytomegalovirus exposure and HLA in healthy donors (dated by TCRdb to about 2017). Library method: the immunoSEQ multiplex PCR assay. For the multiplex PCR, a mixture combining 60 forward primers for TCR Vbeta segments and 13 reverse primers for TCR Jbeta segments was used. Entries here come from immuneACCESS through TCRdb and include only in-frame sequences with V and J called. Some clones fail to appear in such tables; in the studies checked, an unresolved V gene covers under half of the shortfall, and the cause of the remainder is unknown. This sample comprises around 200,000 clones, over 70% of them detected only once. The top ten clones comprise 2.5% to 3.5% of the sample. Sequencing was carried out using PBMCs. Source of these receptors: a woman aged 55 to 70 in good health and CMV-seropositive.

This clone was seen only once. The chain recombines TRBV5-1 with TRBJ2-7; weak D call: TRBD2 (5 bases). The CDR3 extends over 15 amino acids. Germline V gives CDR1 SGHRS, CDR2 YFSETQ. With 2 bases removed from V and 2 bases from J, the gap between germline ends came to 14 bases. CDR3 coding DNA: TGCGCCAGCAGCTTAAACGGGGTAGGGCCCTACGAGCAGTACTTC. It specifies CASSLNGVGPYEQYF.

The genes are TRBV4-2 and TRBJ1-1; D not certain. Trimming cost V 0 bases and J 7 bases, with 12 bases left between them. CDR3 size: 14 residues. The germline V gene has CDR1 LGHNA and CDR2 YNFKEQ. This chain's CDR3 is CASSQDEGLSEAFF. The DNA of the CDR3 is TGTGCCAGCAGCCAAGATGAGGGCCTAAGTGAAGCTTTCTTT.

The chain employs TRBV18 and TRBJ1-1; 8 positions agree with TRBD1. The germline V gene has CDR1 KGHSH and CDR2 LQKENI. The CDR3 loop spans 14 amino acids. Trimming removed 5 bases from V and 1 base from J; junction bases left unmatched: 3. DNA of the CDR3: TGTGCCAGCTCAACGACAGGGGCGAACACTGAAGCTTTCTTT. It yields the protein CASSTTGANTEAFF. Filled out from reference TRBV18 and TRBJ1-1, the complete variable domain reads NAGVMQNPRHLVRRRGQEARLRCSPMKGHSHVYWYRQLPEEGLKFMVYLQKENIIDESGMPKERFSAEFPKEGPSILRIQQVVRGDSAAYFCASSTTGANTEAFFGQGTRLTVV.

The chain links TRBV14 to TRBJ1-2, with D perhaps matching TRBD1 (5 bases). Germline V gene lookup returns CDR1 SGHDN and CDR2 FVKESK. V lost 1 base and J lost 1, with 19 bases in between. The CDR3 runs to 18 residues. CDR3 DNA: TGTGCCAGCAGCCAAGGTGTTTGGGGGGAACCCAATAACTATGGCTACACCTTC. Its translation: CASSQGVWGEPNNYGYTF.

The V and J genes are TRBV2 and TRBJ2-7; 8 bases are a match to TRBD2. V lost 7 bases and J lost 6; bases outside the gene matches: 11. The CDR3 runs 14 residues. The germline V gene encodes CDR1 SNHLY and CDR2 FYNNEI. The CDR3 sequence: CASNPGLVSGEQYF. The CDR3, as DNA: TGTGCCAGCAACCCGGGACTAGTTAGTGGCGAGCAGTACTTC.

The chain recombines TRBV5-8 with TRBJ1-1; 9 nucleotides match TRBD1. CDR1 is SGHTS, CDR2 YDEGEE, per germline. This CDR3 is built from 14 residues. V lost 1 base to trimming and J lost 7 bases; unmatched junction nucleotides: 5. The CDR3 region has the DNA TGTGCCAGCAGCTTGTCACAGGGGGCGGTTGAAGCTTTCTTT. Protein: CASSLSQGAVEAFF.

The chain recombines TRBV6-5 with TRBJ1-2; D perhaps matches TRBD1 (5 bases). The CDR3 loop spans 15 amino acids. V was cut by 6 bases and J by 6 bases, with 20 bases left in between. Germline V lookup: CDR1 MNHEY, CDR2 SVGAGI. This chain's CDR3 is CASSRPGRLGDGYTF. CDR3 bases: TGTGCCAGCAGCCGACCGGGCCGGTTAGGGGATGGCTACACCTTC.

The CDR3 spells CASSETGGNIQYF. As DNA, the CDR3 is TGTGCCAGTAGTGAGACAGGAGGAAACATTCAGTACTTC. The chain carries TRBV19 and TRBJ2-4; D possibly corresponds to TRBD1 (6 bases). V shed 5 bases and J shed 6 bases, with 11 bases lying between them. Germline V CDR1 and CDR2: LNHDA, SQIVND (reference sequence). This CDR3 comprises 13 residues. Combining the CDR3 with reference TRBV19 and TRBJ2-4 gives the whole variable domain DGGITQSPKYLFRKEGQNVTLSCEQNLNHDAMYWYRQDPGQGLRLIYYSQIVNDFQKGDIAEGYSVSREKKESFPLTVTSAQKNPTAFYLCASSETGGNIQYFGAGTRLSVL.

The V call is TRBV10-3, the J call TRBJ2-3, with 9 nucleotides matching TRBD1. Looked up from germline, CDR1 is ENHRY and CDR2 is SYGVKD. The V and J ends lost 10 bases and 11 bases, in that order; junction bases with no gene match: 10. The CDR3 loop spans 12 amino acids. CDR3 in DNA: TGTGCCACAAAGGTACAGGGGGCGGTGCAGTATTTT. Its protein product is CATKVQGAVQYF.

The chain recombines TRBV15 with TRBJ2-5, with 10 positions matching TRBD1. Germline V gives CDR1 LNHNV, CDR2 YYDKDF (reference sequence). CDR3 length: 16 residues. Trimming removed 4 bases from V and 3 bases from J; junction bases left unmatched: 8. The CDR3 here is CATSTPLTGGEETQYF. The CDR3 region has the DNA TGTGCCACCAGCACTCCTTTGACAGGGGGCGAAGAGACCCAGTACTTC.

There are a few counts of this clone. Sequence at one end of the junction differs from germline and may be a read error. This chain connects TRBV7-9 to TRBJ2-6, with a weak D call TRBD1 (6 bases). The germline CDR1 and CDR2 sequences are SEHNR and FQNEAQ (reference sequence). The CDR3 runs to 19 residues. This chain's CDR3 is CSSSFLRDIFYSGANVLTF. The CDR3 DNA follows: TGTTCCAGCAGCTTCCTCCGGGACATCTTTTACTCTGGGGCCAACGTCCTGACTTTC.

This rearrangement joins TRBV6-4 to TRBJ2-3; D is ambiguous. The CDR3 spans 14 residues. Trimming removed 3 bases from V and 1 base from J, with 8 bases in between. CDR1 is MRHNA and CDR2 is SNTAGT in the germline V gene. CDR3 coding DNA: TGTGCCAGCAGTGATAGCCCTGGCACAGATACGCAGTATTTT. Protein sequence: CASSDSPGTDTQYF.

This chain links TRBV2 with TRBJ2-7; 8 bases match TRBD1. The CDR3 sequence is 15 residues long. Germline V gene data show CDR1 as SNHLY and CDR2 as FYNNEI. V was pared by 5 bases and J by 4 bases, with 10 bases of the junction left unmatched. The CDR3 protein is CASSLRTGLGYEQYF. The CDR3 DNA reads as TGTGCCAGCAGTTTACGGACAGGGTTGGGTTACGAGCAGTACTTC.

This chain joins TRBV5-1 and TRBJ1-2; TRBD1 agrees at 7 bases. V shed 5 bases, J shed 7 bases, and the junction held 8 bases outside the gene matches. Per germline, CDR1 SGHRS and CDR2 YFSETQ. This CDR3 spans 13 amino acids. The DNA of the CDR3 is TGCGCCAGCAGGCCTACAGGGGACGGTGGCTACACCTTC. Protein product: CASRPTGDGGYTF.